These 32 T cell receptor beta chains were all obtained from the same sample, sequenced in a study of monozygotic twins with inflammatory bowel disease. TCRdb re-called the 5' RACE reads; one entry per CDR3 protein, DNA not given. The repertoire table contains over 120,000 distinct CDR3 sequences. The material sequenced was blood. Receptors originate from a human donor with ulcerative colitis or Crohn's disease, or a healthy co-twin of an affected twin (not recorded which).

This chain links TRBV19 with TRBJ2-7; absent DNA, TCRdb's TRBD2 call cannot be checked. The CDR3 covers 18 residues. The V gene's germline CDR1 is LNHDA and CDR2 SQIVND (reference sequence). This CDR3 reads CASSPAGGPPLSSYEQYF.

The J gene is TRBJ1-4, the V gene TRBV4-1. This CDR3 comprises 15 residues. The V gene's germline CDR1 is MGHRA and CDR2 YSYEKL. CDR3 amino acids: CASSQVTQGGEKLFF.

The gene calls are TRBV5-1 and TRBJ2-1; the TRBD1 assignment by TCRdb is unverifiable without DNA. The CDR3 loop spans 13 amino acids. Germline V gives CDR1 SGHRS, CDR2 YFSETQ. Here the CDR3 reads CASSFPGYNEQFF.

This chain connects TRBV6-1 to TRBJ2-2; TCRdb's assignment of TRBD2 cannot be checked, as there is no DNA. The V gene's germline CDR1 is MNHNS and CDR2 SASEGT. There are 16 residues in the CDR3. The CDR3 protein is CASRGWIAGGAGELFF.

Here the CDR3 reads CASDWEGRNQPQHF. The V call is TRBV19, the J call TRBJ1-5. Looked up from germline, CDR1 is LNHDA and CDR2 is SQIVND (reference sequence). The length of the CDR3 is 14 residues.

Here the CDR3 reads CASSLSSEQFF. V and J are TRBV27 and TRBJ2-1. This CDR3 spans 11 amino acids. CDR1 is MNHEY, CDR2 SMNVEV, per germline (reference sequence).

The V and J genes are TRBV10-3 and TRBJ1-5. CDR3 length: 15 residues. CDR1 is ENHRY, CDR2 SYGVKD, per germline. This CDR3 reads CAISENTGGGQPQHF.

V is TRBV7-3 and J is TRBJ2-1; there is no DNA to check the TCRdb D call of TRBD1. This CDR3 comprises 15 residues. CDR1 is SGHTA, CDR2 FQGTGA, per germline. The CDR3 sequence: CASSSRGPSYNEQFF.

This chain connects TRBV27 to TRBJ2-1; the D gene TCRdb calls, TRBD1, cannot be checked with no DNA. This CDR3 contains 13 residues. Germline-derived CDR1 and CDR2 are MNHEY and SMNVEV (reference sequence). CDR3: CASQGGNRDEQFF.

The J gene is TRBJ2-2, the V gene TRBV11-1; no DNA is available, so the TRBD1 call from TCRdb remains unchecked. The germline V gene encodes CDR1 SGHAT and CDR2 FQDESV (reference sequence). The CDR3 totals 18 residues. CDR3 amino acids: CASSLAAGAVRSNGELFF.

V and J are TRBV7-9 and TRBJ2-6. Per the germline V gene, CDR1 is SEHNR and CDR2 is FQNEAQ (reference sequence). This CDR3 region has 14 residues. CDR3 in amino acids: CASSLETGANVLTF.

V gene TRBV5-1 combines with J gene TRBJ2-7; there is no DNA to check the TCRdb D call of TRBD2. Germline-derived CDR1 and CDR2 are SGHRS and YFSETQ. This CDR3 contains 15 residues. CDR3 protein: CASSLESSGPYEQYF. Full variable domain (missing parts from reference TRBV5-1 and TRBJ2-7): KAGVTQTPRYLIKTRGQQVTLSCSPISGHRSVSWYQQTPGQGLQFLFEYFSETQRNKGNFPGRFSGRQFSNSRSEMNVSTLELGDSALYLCASSLESSGPYEQYFGPGTRLTVT.

The chain combines TRBV7-2 with TRBJ2-3; the TCRdb call, TRBD2, lacks DNA for checking. Germline loops: CDR1 SGHTA, CDR2 FQGNSA. The CDR3 contains 16 residues. The CDR3 is CASTRGLAASTDTQYF.

The CDR3 protein is CASRLGGNEQFF. The rearrangement uses TRBV12-2 and TRBJ2-1. TRBV12-2 represents a pseudogene. The CDR3 sequence is 12 residues long.

The chain carries TRBV28 and TRBJ2-1; checking the TCRdb D call of TRBD1 is not possible without DNA. This CDR3 has 17 amino acids. Germline CDR1 reads MDHEN; CDR2 reads SYDVKM. CDR3 loop: CASSSAKLGLGGNEQFF.

This chain's CDR3 is CASSLAGVGAYGYTF. The V gene is TRBV12-3 or TRBV12-4, the J gene TRBJ1-2; the TCRdb D gene call, TRBD1, has no DNA to confirm it. CDR3 length: 15 amino acids.

V and J are TRBV12-3 or TRBV12-4 and TRBJ1-5; TCRdb picks TRBD1, but there is no DNA to check that call. The CDR3 has 16 amino acids. The CDR3: CASSFSGTGRNQPQHF.

The J gene is TRBJ2-5, the V gene TRBV6-1. Germline V CDR1 and CDR2: MNHNS, SASEGT. CDR3 length: 14 amino acids. CDR3 region: CASSEEPFWETQYF.

The chain uses TRBV5-1 and TRBJ2-2; TCRdb's D call of TRBD2 is untestable without DNA. The length of the CDR3 is 15 residues. Germline V gene lookup returns CDR1 SGHRS and CDR2 YFSETQ. The CDR3 loop reads CASSLNGPDTGELFF.

The chain is built from TRBV7-9 and TRBJ1-2. This CDR3 region has 15 residues. In germline, CDR1 is SEHNR, CDR2 FQNEAQ (reference sequence). The CDR3 region is CASTGGGGSGYGYTF.

The V gene is TRBV7-9, the J gene TRBJ2-6; TCRdb picks TRBD2, but there is no DNA to check that call. This CDR3 has 15 residues. CDR1 is SEHNR, CDR2 FQNEAQ, per germline (reference sequence). Here the CDR3 reads CASTLDVHGANVLTF.

V and J are TRBV21-1 and TRBJ2-7; with no DNA, the TCRdb D assignment of TRBD2 cannot be verified. TRBV21-1 is annotated as a pseudogene. The CDR3 is 16 amino acids. The CDR3 protein is CASSKCWGLAGVEQYF.

The genes are TRBV20-1 and TRBJ1-5; TCRdb's D call of TRBD1 is untestable without DNA. Per germline, CDR1 DFQATT and CDR2 SNEGSKA (reference sequence). The CDR3 is 14 amino acids. CDR3 sequence: CSAFTGFTNQPQHF.

The chain joins TRBV3-1 to TRBJ2-1; the D gene TCRdb calls, TRBD2, cannot be checked with no DNA. Germline V gene sequence: CDR1 LGHDT, CDR2 YNNKEL (reference sequence). This CDR3 contains 15 residues. The CDR3 spells CASSQVGGGYNEQFF.

The CDR3 loop reads CASGDGLLYNEQFF. The chain joins TRBV5-1 to TRBJ2-1; TCRdb's D call of TRBD1 is untestable without DNA. The germline gives CDR1 SGHRS, CDR2 YFSETQ. The CDR3 spans 14 residues.

The CDR3 loop is CASSLGTGSYGYTF. The gene calls are TRBV5-4 and TRBJ1-2; lacking DNA, the TRBD1 call made by TCRdb goes unchecked. The CDR3 loop spans 14 amino acids. The germline V gene has CDR1 SGHNT and CDR2 YYREEE (reference sequence).

CDR3 amino acids: CASNAGEYTNTQYF. The chain links TRBV28 to TRBJ2-3; TCRdb indicates TRBD2, and absent DNA this call remains unverified. This CDR3 region has 14 residues. Germline CDR1 and CDR2: MDHEN and SYDVKM.

The V call is TRBV9, the J call TRBJ2-7; the TRBD2 assignment by TCRdb is unverifiable without DNA. The germline V gene encodes CDR1 SGDLS and CDR2 YYNGEE. The CDR3 is 15 amino acids. This CDR3 reads CASTRGTSGSYEQYF.

V usage is TRBV6-1 and J usage is TRBJ2-3; as DNA is missing, the TRBD2 call by TCRdb cannot be tested. The CDR3 runs to 17 residues. Germline V gene data show CDR1 as MNHNS and CDR2 as SASEGT. CDR3 loop: CASSNRRLALSTDTQYF.

The genes are TRBV9 and TRBJ2-1; the TRBD2 assignment by TCRdb is unverifiable without DNA. CDR3 length: 14 residues. Per germline, CDR1 SGDLS and CDR2 YYNGEE. CDR3 residues: CASSVGLAGIEQFF. Combining the CDR3 with reference TRBV9 and TRBJ2-1 gives the whole variable domain DSGVTQTPKHLITATGQRVTLRCSPRSGDLSVYWYQQSLDQGLQFLIQYYNGEERAKGNILERFSAQQFPDLHSELNLSSLELGDSALYFCASSVGLAGIEQFFGPGTRLTVL.

The chain uses TRBV29-1 and TRBJ2-6. Germline V lookup: CDR1 SQVTM, CDR2 ANQGSEA. This CDR3 comprises 14 residues. The chain's CDR3 is CSVEGYSGANVLTF.

This chain links TRBV6-6 with TRBJ2-6; TCRdb indicates TRBD2, and absent DNA this call remains unverified. Germline values: CDR1 MNHNY, CDR2 SVGAGI (reference sequence). The CDR3 runs 12 residues. The CDR3 loop is CASRDWANVLTF.